The sample holds a few counts of the clone carrying this T cell receptor beta chain. Antigen unknown. These data originate in a study of beta chain features in type 1 diabetes. Whole-study findings and limits: Moderately but significantly shorter TCRB CDR3s were found in Type 1 diabetes patients in all four CD4+ subsets.

Of the isolated RNA, all was reverse transcribed, and so the sequenced material was expressed TCRB transcripts. Regulatory, naive and central memory T cell samples averaged approximately 3.3 million reads. The assay was immunoSEQ multiplex PCR, and TCRdb's table has in-frame clones only and misses some. The sample includes some 120,000 clones, roughly 17% of them seen just once. Purity exceeding 95% was reached by all sorted populations. This CDR3 is 14 amino acids long. The germline V gene encodes CDR1 GTSNPN and CDR2 SVGIG (reference sequence). The ends were cut back, 4 bases at V and 2 bases at J, with 14 bases in the middle.

Specimen: central memory CD4+ T cells from blood. The TCR comes from a man younger than 30 with type 1 diabetes. V is TRBV30 and J is TRBJ1-2; TRBD1 might be the D (5 bases). The CDR3 loop reads CAWNEKQGNYGYTF. CDR3 DNA sequence: TGTGCCTGGAATGAGAAGCAGGGCAACTATGGCTACACCTTC.